There are many counts of the clone carrying this T cell receptor beta chain. No antigen is known for it. Preparation of TCR beta libraries was done by quantitative 5'-RACE with molecular barcodes. TCRdb used MiXCR to reprocess the 5' RACE reads, holding one entry per CDR3 protein. The sample contains 150,000 to 200,000 distinct CDR3 sequences, roughly 30% of which appear only once. The CDR3 contains 12 residues. With 4 bases removed from V and 3 bases from J, the gap between germline ends came to 8 bases. Per germline, CDR1 SQVTM and CDR2 ANQGSEA. The sample is drawn from a study of CD8 T cells in ankylosing spondylitis. Study-wide results and limits: Significantly higher representation of disease-linked clones was reported for matched ankylosing spondylitis synovial fluid. Relatively rare in peripheral blood, disease-linked clones were also CD8+.

The chain uses TRBV29-1 and TRBJ2-3; a weak D match, TRBD2 (5 bases). The receptor was derived from a male donor with ankylosing spondylitis. The sample was synovial fluid, either unsorted or a sorted T cell fraction (not recorded which). The CDR3 DNA follows: TGCAGCGTTGGGCTAGCTACAGATACGCAGTATTTT. Amino acid sequence: CSVGLATDTQYF.